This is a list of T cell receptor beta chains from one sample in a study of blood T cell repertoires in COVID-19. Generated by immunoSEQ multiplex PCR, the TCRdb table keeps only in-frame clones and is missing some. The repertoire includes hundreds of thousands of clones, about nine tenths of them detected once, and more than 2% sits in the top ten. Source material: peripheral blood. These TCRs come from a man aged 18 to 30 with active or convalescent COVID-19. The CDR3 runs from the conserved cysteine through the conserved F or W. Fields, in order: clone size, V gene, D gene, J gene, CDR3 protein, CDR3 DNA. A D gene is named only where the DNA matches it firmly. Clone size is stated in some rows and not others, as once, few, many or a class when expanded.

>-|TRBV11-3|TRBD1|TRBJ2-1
CASSKGQGRNTANEQFF
TGTGCCAGCAGCAAAGGACAGGGGCGAAATACAGCAAATGAGCAGTTCTTC
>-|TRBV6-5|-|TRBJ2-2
CASGGGELFF
TGTGCCAGCGGAGGAGGGGAGCTGTTTTTT
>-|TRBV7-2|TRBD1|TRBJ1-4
CASSYQGAGEKLFF
TGTGCCAGCAGCTATCAGGGGGCTGGTGAAAAACTGTTTTTT
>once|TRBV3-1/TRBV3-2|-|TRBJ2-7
CASSQTGQGQYF
TGTGCCAGCAGTCAGACAGGTCAGGGGCAGTACTTC
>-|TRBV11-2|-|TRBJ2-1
CASSFSGSSYNEQFF
TGTGCCAGCAGCTTCTCGGGGAGCTCCTACAATGAGCAGTTCTTC
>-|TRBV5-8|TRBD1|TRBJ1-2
CASSLIHGTANYGYTF
TGTGCCAGCAGCTTGATCCACGGGACAGCAAACTATGGCTACACCTTC
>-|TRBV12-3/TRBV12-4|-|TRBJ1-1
CASSLAREAFF
TGTGCCAGCAGTTTGGCCCGTGAAGCTTTCTTT
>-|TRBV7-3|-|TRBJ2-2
CASSLTGGNTGELFF
TGTGCCAGCAGCTTAACGGGAGGGAACACCGGGGAGCTGTTTTTT
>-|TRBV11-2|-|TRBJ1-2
CASSISTGIYGYTF
TGTGCCAGCAGCATAAGTACAGGGATCTATGGCTACACCTTC
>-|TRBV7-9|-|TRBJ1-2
CASSQTITYTF
TGTGCCAGCAGCCAGACTATCACCTACACCTTC
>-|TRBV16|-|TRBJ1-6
CASSQDATDYNSPLHF
TGTGCCAGCAGCCAAGACGCGACAGATTATAATTCACCCCTCCACTTT
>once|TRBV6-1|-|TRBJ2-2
CASSERRELTGELFF
TGTGCCAGCAGTGAAAGGAGGGAACTCACCGGGGAGCTGTTTTTT
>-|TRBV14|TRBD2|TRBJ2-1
CASRPTSGGPGEQFF
TGTGCCAGCAGGCCGACTAGCGGGGGACCGGGGGAGCAGTTCTTC
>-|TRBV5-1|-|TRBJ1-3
CASSLDFAGHSSGNTIYF
TGCGCCAGCAGCTTGGATTTTGCGGGGCATAGCTCTGGAAACACCATATATTTT
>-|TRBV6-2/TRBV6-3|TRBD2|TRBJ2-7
CASSIAGSYEQYF
TGTGCCAGCAGTATAGCGGGGTCCTACGAGCAGTACTTC